This T cell receptor (beta chain) was recovered during a study of T cell clonality in common variable immunodeficiency. Measured with immunoSEQ multiplex PCR; TCRdb has only the in-frame clones, and not every one. Altogether 50,000 or so clones were found in the sample, and no singletons occur. The V and J ends lost 1 base and 4 bases, in that order; junction bases with no gene match: 6. CDR1 SGHKS and CDR2 YYEKEE come from the germline V gene (reference sequence). The CDR3 length is 15 residues. Points on this clone: The missing CDR3 end, 3 residues past where the read stops, is filled in from the germline J gene.

The chain links TRBV5-5 to TRBJ1-2; 8 nucleotides match TRBD1. The sequencing sample was made of peripheral blood mononuclear cells. This sequence was found in a person aged 18 to 75 in good health. The DNA read from the CDR3 is TGTGCCAGCAGCTTGTTCGGGACAGGAGTCTATGGC. It specifies CASSLFGTGVYG. The whole CDR3 sequence reads CASSLFGTGVYGYTF.